This TCR beta chain was sequenced for a study of T-cell memory formation after mild COVID-19. Per germline, CDR1 SGHRS and CDR2 YFSETQ. Trimming stripped 0 bases from V and 1 base from J, with 10 bases between. There are 16 residues in the CDR3. MiXCR, run by TCRdb on the 5' RACE reads, gives a single entry per CDR3 protein. The sample shows about 140,000 distinct CDR3 sequences, roughly 19% of them seen only once. Points from the study as a whole: For contracting clones, CD4+ ones sat mainly in CM and EM, CD8+ in EMRA. The study found balanced CD4/CD8 in clones contracting day 15 to 85 and a CD4+ lean in later expanders.

Only a few counts were recorded for this clonotype. The antigen is not known. The chain joins TRBV5-1 to TRBJ1-4; TRBD1 might be the D (5 bases). The TCR originated in an adult woman who had mild COVID-19 (a few samples of this study predate the infection). Cell type and time point are not known. The sequencing input was PBMCs or a T cell subset sorted from them (not recorded which). The CDR3 coding sequence is TGCGCCAGCAGCTTGGACCTCGGGGGAACTAATGAAAAACTGTTTTTT. This sequence encodes CASSLDLGGTNEKLFF. Full variable domain (remainder filled in from reference TRBV5-1 and TRBJ1-4): KAGVTQTPRYLIKTRGQQVTLSCSPISGHRSVSWYQQTPGQGLQFLFEYFSETQRNKGNFPGRFSGRQFSNSRSEMNVSTLELGDSALYLCASSLDLGGTNEKLFFGSGTQLSVL.